The rows below give T cell receptor beta chains drawn from one sample of a study of OX40 agonist ivuxolimab in advanced cancers. The method was immunoSEQ multiplex PCR; TCRdb's version includes in-frame clones alone and lacks a portion of them. The sample lists roughly 92,000 clones, almost 90% occurring once. The source material was CD4+ or CD8+ T cells sorted from blood, sampled in a trial of the OX40 agonist ivuxolimab. The receptors were sampled from an adult with an advanced solid tumor such as melanoma, head and neck, liver or kidney cancer. Both conserved end residues are part of each CDR3. Fields, in order: clone size, D gene, V gene, J gene, CDR3 DNA, CDR3 protein. The D gene is left open where the match is weak. Rows may omit the clone size; those that give it use once, few, many or a size class.

>once|TRBD1|TRBV6-1|TRBJ2-3
TGTGCCAGCAGTGAAGGGACAGGGGTCACAGATACGCAGTATTTT
CASSEGTGVTDTQYF
>-|TRBD1|TRBV2|TRBJ2-7
TGTGCCAGCAACTGGGACAGGTACTACGAGCAGTACTTC
CASNWDRYYEQYF
>few|-|TRBV7-9|TRBJ2-7
TGTGCCAGCAGCCCGGGATTTGCGGGCTCCTACGAGCAGTACTTC
CASSPGFAGSYEQYF
>-|-|TRBV25-1|TRBJ2-5
TGTGCCAGCAGTGAATATAGGCCCGGGGTCCAAGAGACCCAGTACTTC
CASSEYRPGVQETQYF
>-|-|TRBV4-1|TRBJ1-5
TGCGCCAGCAGCCAAGACAGGGCGCGGCAGCCCCAGCATTTT
CASSQDRARQPQHF
>-|TRBD2|TRBV9|TRBJ2-3
TGTGCCAGCAGCGAGGGATTTAGCGGGGGGACTAGCACAGATACGCAGTATTTT
CASSEGFSGGTSTDTQYF
>-|-|TRBV4-1|TRBJ1-5
TGCGCCAGCAGCCAACACGGCGGAACCAATCAGCCCCAGCATTTT
CASSQHGGTNQPQHF
>-|-|TRBV5-1|TRBJ2-5
TGCGCCAGCAGCCTGACAGAACAAGAGACCCAGTACTTC
CASSLTEQETQYF
>-|-|TRBV19|TRBJ2-3
TGTGCCAGTAGTATAATTGGGGGAACGAGGTCAGATACGCAGTATTTT
CASSIIGGTRSDTQYF
>-|TRBD2|TRBV19|TRBJ2-7
TGTGCCAGTAGTTTGCGGACTAGCGGGAGCCGGGAGCAGTACTTC
CASSLRTSGSREQYF
>-|-|TRBV30|TRBJ1-6
TGTGCCTGGAGTCGCCAGGACAATTCACCCCTCCACTTT
CAWSRQDNSPLHF
>-|-|TRBV7-9|TRBJ1-1
TGTGCCAGCAGCTTAGGGGTGGAAGACAACACTGAAGCTTTCTTT
CASSLGVEDNTEAFF
>-|TRBD2|TRBV5-1|TRBJ2-3
TGCGCCAGCAGCTTGAGAGGGGAGGGTGGCACAGATACGCAGTATTTT
CASSLRGEGGTDTQYF
>-|-|TRBV14|TRBJ2-5
TGTGCCAGCAGCCAAGCGATGACTAGATCAGAGACCCAGTACTTC
CASSQAMTRSETQYF
>-|TRBD2|TRBV27|TRBJ2-1
TGTGCCAGCAGTTTCGGACAGGCGGGAGGGCACTACAATGAGCAGTTCTTC
CASSFGQAGGHYNEQFF
>-|-|TRBV5-5|TRBJ2-5
TGTGCCAGCAGCTTGGTGGGCAGGGTGGAGACCCAGTACTTC
CASSLVGRVETQYF
>-|TRBD2|TRBV5-4|TRBJ2-7
TGTGCCAGCAGCAGGGGACTAGCGGATACCTACGAGCAGTACTTC
CASSRGLADTYEQYF
>-|-|TRBV6-6|TRBJ2-6
TGTGCCAGCAGTTACTCACAGACCCCTGGGGCCAACGTCCTGACTTTC
CASSYSQTPGANVLTF
>-|TRBD1|TRBV5-1|TRBJ1-4
TGCGCCAGCAGCTTGGGTTGGGACAGGGGTGAAAAACTGTTTTTT
CASSLGWDRGEKLFF
>-|-|TRBV29-1|TRBJ2-4
TGCAGCGTTCGGGGGACAATGTCCAAAAACATTCAGTACTTC
CSVRGTMSKNIQYF
>-|TRBD2|TRBV5-8|TRBJ2-3
TGTGCCAGCAGCTTGAGGCGGGGGACAGATACGCAGTATTTT
CASSLRRGTDTQYF
>-|-|TRBV7-2|TRBJ2-7
TGTGCCAGCAGCTTGGGAACCCACGAGCAGTACTTC
CASSLGTHEQYF
>-|TRBD1|TRBV5-4|TRBJ2-7
TGTGCCAGCAGCTTGGCAGGGGGCAAATCCTACGAGCAGTACTTC
CASSLAGGKSYEQYF
>-|-|TRBV2|TRBJ1-1
TGTGCCAGCGTTCGGCAGCCGAGTACCCTGAACACTGAAGCTTTCTTT
CASVRQPSTLNTEAFF
>-|-|TRBV19|TRBJ1-5
TGTGCCAGTAGTATAGGGCCAGGTAGCAATCAGCCCCAGCATTTT
CASSIGPGSNQPQHF
>-|-|TRBV6-1|TRBJ1-2
TGTGCCAGCAGTGACAGGGGCTATGGCTACACCTTC
CASSDRGYGYTF
>-|-|TRBV6-1|TRBJ2-2
TGTGCCAGCGTACTACGGACCAACACCGGGGAGCTGTTTTTT
CASVLRTNTGELFF
>-|-|TRBV30|TRBJ2-2
TGTGCCTGGAGGAGACCCACCGGGGAGCTGTTTTTT
CAWRRPTGELFF
>-|TRBD1|TRBV27|TRBJ1-2
TGTGCCAGCAGTACCTGGGACAGGGGTGGCGGCTACACCTTC
CASSTWDRGGGYTF
>-|-|TRBV5-1|TRBJ1-1
TGCGCCAGCAGCCCATCGACAGGAGAAAATACTGAAGCTTTCTTT
CASSPSTGENTEAFF
>-|TRBD2|TRBV29-1|TRBJ2-1
TGCAGCGGGGTAGCGGGAGTGGATGAGCAGTTCTTC
CSGVAGVDEQFF
>-|TRBD2|TRBV27|TRBJ2-5
TGTGCCAGCAGAGGACTAGCAAGTCTACCCGAGACCCAGTACTTC
CASRGLASLPETQYF
>once|TRBD1|TRBV27|TRBJ1-4
TGTGCCAGCAGTTTATCCGGGGACAGGGATGAAAAACTGTTTTTT
CASSLSGDRDEKLFF
>-|-|TRBV7-9|TRBJ1-1
TGTGCCAGCAGCTTAATTGGATCAATGACTGAAGCTTTCTTT
CASSLIGSMTEAFF
>few|-|TRBV4-1|TRBJ1-2
TGCGCCAGCAGCCAAGCCGGGCGGAGAGCTAACTATGGCTACACCTTC
CASSQAGRRANYGYTF
>-|-|TRBV5-1|TRBJ2-5
TGCGCCAGCAGCCCGGTGCGGGAGACCCAGTACTTC
CASSPVRETQYF
>once|TRBD2|TRBV6-6|TRBJ2-3
TGTGCCAGCAGTCCGACTAGCGAGGCGCAGTATTTT
CASSPTSEAQYF
>-|TRBD2|TRBV19|TRBJ2-1
TGTGCCACCCGCGGGGCGGGAGGGCCTGGATACAATGAGCAGTTCTTC
CATRGAGGPGYNEQFF
>-|TRBD2|TRBV27|TRBJ2-7
TGTGCCAGCAGTCCTCTTGTGTCGGGAGGGCCGGGAGAGCAGTACTTC
CASSPLVSGGPGEQYF
>-|-|TRBV18|TRBJ2-7
TGTGCCAGCTCACCCAGGGGGGACGAGCAGTACTTC
CASSPRGDEQYF
>-|-|TRBV5-1|TRBJ1-1
TGCGCCAGCAGCTTGGAAAATTGGGGGCTTGGGGACACTGAAGCTTTCTTT
CASSLENWGLGDTEAFF
>few|-|TRBV5-1|TRBJ2-7
TGCGCCAGCAGCTTGGCGGTGGGGGCCTCCTACGAGCAGTACTTC
CASSLAVGASYEQYF
>-|-|TRBV15|TRBJ2-7
TGTGCCACCAGCAGAGGGCTGGGGGATAGCTACGAGCAGTACTTC
CATSRGLGDSYEQYF